This record covers a single T cell receptor beta chain. This clone was detected only once. Which antigen it targets is not known. Per-base qualities were not stored, and no clone one base away is much larger. The CDR3 measures 11 amino acids from cysteine to phenylalanine. The retained sequence is limited to the CDR3, 33 bases, with the frame set at the first base. The germline V gene (reference sequence) provides CDR1 SGHNT and CDR2 YYREEE. Relative to germline, V is 4 bases shorter and J is 7 bases shorter, with 8 bases between their ends. This entry is derived from a study of T cell responses to AZD1222 COVID-19 vaccine (dated by TCRdb to the early 2020s). Context from the whole study: TCR sequencing was performed for over 230 trial participants, of whom some 200 were given two doses of AZD1222 and 26 were given two doses of MenACWY control vaccine. Trial participants were enrolled by age into 18-55, 56-69 and 70-plus year subgroups, with approximately 160, 26 and 62 TCR-sequenced participants respectively.

The CDR3 regions of human TCRbeta chains were analyzed by immunosequencing. Per the original workflow: Repertoire TCRs were checked for matches against a reference library of SARS-CoV-2-specific TCRs that had been generated using the MIRA antigen-specificity platform. Breadth meant the fraction of unique TCRs that were SARS-CoV-2-associated, whereas depth meant the fraction of total T cells that were SARS-CoV-2-associated. Using the MIRA data, every spike-specific TCR was mapped to the spike region that the TCR reacted to and assigned to either a CD4 or a CD8 class. Log10-transformed breadth and depth values were compared by one-way ANOVA with Sidak's multiple comparisons tests. The clones in this table, taken by TCRdb from immuneACCESS, are in-frame only. Not every clone is retained; where verified, under half of the shortfall comes from an unresolved V gene, and the cause of the rest is unknown. For V, J and clone size, that table is used; D and trimming come from the DNA. The sample table shows around 130,000 clones, and about 93% are seen once. The ten largest clones add up to 4% to 5% of the sample.

Results and caveats for the whole study, not just this receptor: The vaccine-associated CD4 TCRs covered the entire spike protein, and the dominant responses fell in regions 160-218 and 743-854. In the small 56-69-year group, the increase in depth fell short of significance, most likely because of low power. After two AZD1222 doses, spike-specific TCR breadth and depth were significantly higher than at day 0 and than in MenACWY recipients. Most participants were white British and females outnumbered males, and the authors suggested that clonal diversity may have been underestimated. Because no samples from the day 14 peak response were available, repertoires could be characterized only after the peak T cell response. Epitopes outside the regions mutated in the B.1.351 and B.1.1.7 variants were reportedly recognized by nearly half of the unique spike-specific TCRs. Conclusions about previously exposed vaccinees were limited because only six AZD1222 recipients were SARS-CoV-2 seropositive at baseline.

The time point label, as the study defines it: about 28 days (+/-7) after the second vaccine dose. The sample's treatment or condition label, decoded: meningococcal conjugate vaccine given as trial control. Vaccinee samples were obtained from the UK trials COV001 and COV002, which included a single-blind randomized controlled phase 2/3 trial of AZD1222 (ChAdOx1 nCoV-19) in healthy adults. For TCRbeta chain sequencing, PBMC samples from trial participants were taken at day 0 and at day 28 after the second dose. This TCR was recovered from an adult who received the MenACWY meningococcal vaccine as a control. Sample: peripheral blood, taken 28 days after the second dose of the MenACWY control vaccine. This receptor chain uses TRBV5-4 and TRBJ1-1, with the D gene not clear enough to name. CDR3 reads: CASSTRGEAFF. The DNA sequence follows: TGTGCCAGCAGCACCCGGGGTGAAGCTTTCTTT.